This T cell receptor beta chain is from a study of molecular identifiers for immune sequencing clone quantification. Between the trimmed V and J ends, which lost 1 base and 5 bases, there was a span of 9 bases. The germline V gene has CDR1 MGHRA and CDR2 YSYEKL. CDR3 size: 14 residues. One entry per CDR3 protein, called by TCRdb with MiXCR from the PCR reads. Of about 500,000 distinct CDR3 sequences detected, about 25% appear once; the ten largest clones hold approximately 0.8%. This clonotype was observed a few times. It was from around 18,000 to 910,000 sorted cells, with 10%, 30% or 50% RNA, that naive CD8 libraries came.

The sequence was obtained from a human donor in good health. Some libraries in this study had Jurkat cell RNA spiked in. The gene calls are TRBV4-1 and TRBJ1-5; D is unclear. Specimen: naive CD8+ T cells from blood, with Jurkat cell RNA spiked in. Stated subset: FACS-sorted CD8+CD4-CCR7+CD45RA+ naive T cells. The CDR3 nucleotides are TGCGCCAGCAGCCAAGTCGCGGAATATCAGCCCCAGCATTTT. This gives the protein CASSQVAEYQPQHF.